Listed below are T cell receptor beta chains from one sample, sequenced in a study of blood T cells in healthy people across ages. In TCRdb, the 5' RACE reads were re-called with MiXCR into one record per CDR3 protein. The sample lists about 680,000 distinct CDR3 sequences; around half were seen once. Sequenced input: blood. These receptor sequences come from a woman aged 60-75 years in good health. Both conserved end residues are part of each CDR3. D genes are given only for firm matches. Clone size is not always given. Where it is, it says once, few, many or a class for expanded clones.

cdr3_aa: CASSPRGAAGNSNQPQHF; cdr3_nt: TGTGCCAGCAGCCCTAGGGGGGCCGCAGGCAATAGCAATCAGCCCCAGCATTTT; clone_size: -; d_call: -; j_call: TRBJ1-5; v_call: TRBV7-8
cdr3_aa: CTSSWDRVYQETQYF; cdr3_nt: TGTACCAGCAGCTGGGACAGGGTTTACCAAGAGACCCAGTACTTC; clone_size: -; d_call: TRBD1; j_call: TRBJ2-5; v_call: TRBV7-9
cdr3_aa: CANPPLGDSGANVLTF; cdr3_nt: TGTGCCAACCCCCCACTCGGGGATTCTGGGGCCAACGTCCTGACTTTC; clone_size: few; d_call: -; j_call: TRBJ2-6; v_call: TRBV7-9
cdr3_aa: CASSTTSDGRAFF; cdr3_nt: TGTGCCAGCAGCACCACCTCAGACGGACGGGCTTTCTTT; clone_size: -; d_call: -; j_call: TRBJ1-1; v_call: TRBV3-1
cdr3_aa: CASKGTGNRPQHF; cdr3_nt: TGTGCCAGCAAAGGGACGGGCAATCGGCCCCAGCATTTT; clone_size: -; d_call: -; j_call: TRBJ1-5; v_call: TRBV2
cdr3_aa: CASSSTGGNKQYF; cdr3_nt: TGCGCTAGCAGCTCCACAGGGGGCAACAAGCAGTACTTC; clone_size: once; d_call: TRBD1; j_call: TRBJ2-7; v_call: TRBV5-1
cdr3_aa: CASSPSSGGNEQFF; cdr3_nt: TGTGCTAGCAGCCCGAGTTCAGGAGGCAATGAGCAGTTCTTC; clone_size: -; d_call: -; j_call: TRBJ2-1; v_call: TRBV7-7
cdr3_aa: CASSLERGRGSYNEQFF; cdr3_nt: TGCGCCAGCAGCTTGGAAAGGGGGCGAGGGTCCTACAATGAGCAGTTCTTC; clone_size: -; d_call: TRBD1; j_call: TRBJ2-1; v_call: TRBV5-1
cdr3_aa: CASSSGPGGNIQYF; cdr3_nt: TGTGCCAGCAGCTCGGGACCAGGGGGAAACATTCAGTACTTC; clone_size: -; d_call: TRBD1; j_call: TRBJ2-4; v_call: TRBV7-2
cdr3_aa: CASSPGGAGSPLHF; cdr3_nt: TGTGCCAGCAGTCCAGGGGGCGCGGGTTCACCCCTCCACTTT; clone_size: -; d_call: TRBD1; j_call: TRBJ1-6; v_call: TRBV28
cdr3_aa: CSAWGGSQKLFF; cdr3_nt: TGCAGCGCGTGGGGCGGGTCCCAAAAACTGTTTTTT; clone_size: -; d_call: -; j_call: TRBJ1-4; v_call: TRBV29-1
cdr3_aa: CASSSPDPGRGRAFF; cdr3_nt: TGTGCCAGCAGCTCTCCGGACCCAGGGAGGGGAAGAGCTTTCTTT; clone_size: few; d_call: -; j_call: TRBJ1-1; v_call: TRBV7-2
cdr3_aa: CASNANQGGEQYF; cdr3_nt: TGTGCCAGCAACGCCAACCAGGGTGGCGAGCAGTACTTC; clone_size: -; d_call: -; j_call: TRBJ2-7; v_call: TRBV7-2
cdr3_aa: CASSLVGAAGPEAFF; cdr3_nt: TGCGCCAGCAGCTTGGTGGGGGCGGCGGGGCCTGAAGCTTTCTTT; clone_size: -; d_call: -; j_call: TRBJ1-1; v_call: TRBV5-1
cdr3_aa: CSVGHGTGQETQYF; cdr3_nt: TGCAGCGTTGGCCACGGGACAGGGCAAGAGACCCAGTACTTC; clone_size: many; d_call: TRBD1; j_call: TRBJ2-5; v_call: TRBV29-1
cdr3_aa: CASSQDVFGQGEETQYF; cdr3_nt: TGCGCCAGCAGCCAAGATGTCTTCGGACAGGGTGAAGAGACCCAGTACTTC; clone_size: -; d_call: TRBD1; j_call: TRBJ2-5; v_call: TRBV4-3
cdr3_aa: CASSRGNKANYGYTF; cdr3_nt: TGTGCCAGCAGCCGAGGGAACAAGGCGAACTATGGCTACACCTTC; clone_size: -; d_call: -; j_call: TRBJ1-2; v_call: TRBV13
cdr3_aa: CASSFPAGKETQHF; cdr3_nt: TGTGCCAGCAGTTTCCCCGCGGGGAAAGAGACCCAGCATTTT; clone_size: -; d_call: -; j_call: TRBJ1-5; v_call: TRBV28
cdr3_aa: CASSYFREFTEAFF; cdr3_nt: TGTGCCAGCAGTTACTTCAGGGAGTTCACTGAAGCTTTCTTT; clone_size: -; d_call: -; j_call: TRBJ1-1; v_call: TRBV6-5
cdr3_aa: CASSFGGGRVNTEAFF; cdr3_nt: TGTGCCAGCAGTTTCGGGGGGGGACGGGTGAACACTGAAGCTTTCTTT; clone_size: -; d_call: -; j_call: TRBJ1-1; v_call: TRBV28
cdr3_aa: CASSLGPHTDTQYF; cdr3_nt: TGTGCCAGCAGCTTGGGGCCACACACAGATACGCAGTATTTT; clone_size: -; d_call: -; j_call: TRBJ2-3; v_call: TRBV7-2
cdr3_aa: CASRQTGGIGYTF; cdr3_nt: TGTGCCAGCAGGCAAACAGGGGGAATTGGCTACACCTTC; clone_size: many; d_call: TRBD1; j_call: TRBJ1-2; v_call: TRBV28
cdr3_aa: CASSVVLGDTQYF; cdr3_nt: TGTGCCAGCAGCGTGGTACTAGGAGATACGCAGTATTTT; clone_size: -; d_call: -; j_call: TRBJ2-3; v_call: TRBV9
cdr3_aa: CASSFGVSAETQYF; cdr3_nt: TGCGCCAGCAGCTTCGGGGTGTCGGCAGAGACCCAGTACTTC; clone_size: -; d_call: -; j_call: TRBJ2-5; v_call: TRBV5-1
cdr3_aa: CASSEVGLAKNIQYF; cdr3_nt: TGTGCCAGCAGTGAAGTGGGACTAGCCAAAAACATTCAGTACTTC; clone_size: -; d_call: -; j_call: TRBJ2-4; v_call: TRBV6-1
cdr3_aa: CASSAQSGVDTEAFF; cdr3_nt: TGTGCCAGCAGCGCCCAATCCGGGGTGGACACTGAAGCTTTCTTT; clone_size: few; d_call: -; j_call: TRBJ1-1; v_call: TRBV9
cdr3_aa: CSANGGGSSTDTQYF; cdr3_nt: TGCAGTGCTAACGGGGGGGGATCTAGCACAGATACGCAGTATTTT; clone_size: -; d_call: TRBD2; j_call: TRBJ2-3; v_call: TRBV20-1
cdr3_aa: CAFDTNTEAFF; cdr3_nt: TGTGCCTTTGACACGAACACTGAAGCTTTCTTT; clone_size: -; d_call: -; j_call: TRBJ1-1; v_call: TRBV7-9
cdr3_aa: CASSYPGQGFADTQYF; cdr3_nt: TGTGCCAGCAGTTACCCCGGGCAGGGATTCGCAGATACGCAGTATTTT; clone_size: -; d_call: -; j_call: TRBJ2-3; v_call: TRBV6-2/TRBV6-3